Below, 29 T cell receptor beta chains from the same sample are listed, as sequenced in a study of T cell repertoires in cytomegalovirus infection (dated by TCRdb to the late 2010s). The instrument was an Illumina HiSeq 1500. The public sequencing data were trimmed at Q25 with fastp and processed into clonotypes with MiXCR by TCRdb, which kept only in-frame beta chains. Rows with a matching CDR3 protein are joined into one entry that keeps the most common DNA and genes. Counted in this sample were about 100,000 distinct CDR3 sequences; approximately 16% of them appeared once. The ten largest clones represent 8% to 9.5% of the sample. The sequenced material came from PBMCs. These receptors all come from a human donor in good health (CMV status not recorded). Some clones in this sample may be carry-over from other donors' samples.

The rearrangement joins TRBV6-4 to TRBJ1-6; 9 nucleotides line up with TRBD1. The CDR3 covers 13 residues. Trimming at V came to 8 bases and at J to 12 bases, leaving 8 bases not matched to a gene. Germline CDR1 reads MRHNA; CDR2 reads SNTAGT. Here the CDR3 reads CASGPGQGRPLHF. DNA for the CDR3: TGTGCCAGCGGCCCGGGACAGGGAAGACCCCTCCACTTT.

This clonotype was counted ten times or more. The chain combines TRBV7-3 with TRBJ2-5; TRBD1 matches at 7 bases. CDR3 length: 14 residues. Germline CDR1 is SGHTA and CDR2 is FQGTGA. V shed 4 bases, J shed 3 bases, and the junction held 5 bases outside the gene matches. CDR3 region: CASSSSTGKETQYF. The CDR3 coding sequence is TGTGCCAGCAGCTCTTCGACAGGGAAAGAGACCCAGTACTTC.

This clonotype has a handful of counts. The chain combines TRBV11-2 with TRBJ2-1; 12 bases map to TRBD1. This CDR3 comprises 17 residues. Germline lookup yields CDR1 SGHAT and CDR2 FQNNGV. Trimming removed 6 bases from V and 9 bases from J; junction bases left unmatched: 15. CDR3 DNA sequence: TGTGCCAGCAGGAGATACCGGGACAGGGGGCAGAGGGGTGAGCAGTTCTTC. Encoded protein: CASRRYRDRGQRGEQFF. Full variable domain (rest looked up from reference TRBV11-2 and TRBJ2-1): EAGVAQSPRYKIIEKRQSVAFWCNPISGHATLYWYQQILGQGPKLLIQFQNNGVVDDSQLPKDRFSAERLKGVDSTLKIQPAKLEDSAVYLCASRRYRDRGQRGEQFFGPGTRLTVL.

J is TRBJ1-2 and V is TRBV12-3 or TRBV12-4, with TRBD1 matching 8 bases. The length of the CDR3 is 13 residues. V was pared by 3 bases and J by 6 bases, with 3 bases of the junction left unmatched. CDR3 sequence: CASSLRTGHGYTF. Here the CDR3 DNA reads TGTGCCAGCAGTTTGAGGACAGGGCATGGCTACACCTTC.

The V gene is TRBV2, the J gene TRBJ1-4, with no clear D. V was clipped by 8 bases and J by 8 bases, with 21 bases between them. The germline V gene encodes CDR1 SNHLY and CDR2 FYNNEI. The CDR3 sequence is 15 residues long. CDR3 bases: TGTGCCAGCCGGGAAGACGGCAACACTCTCGAAAAACTGTTTTTT. This codes for CASREDGNTLEKLFF.

This clonotype was observed at least ten times. The CDR3: CASSLVKGRVPEAFF. The CDR3 DNA reads TGTGCCAGCAGCTTAGTTAAGGGAAGGGTCCCTGAAGCTTTCTTT. V gene TRBV7-2 combines with J gene TRBJ1-1; D is undetermined. Germline values: CDR1 SGHTA, CDR2 FQGNSA. The CDR3 is 15 amino acids. V was clipped by 1 base and J by 6 bases, with 15 bases between them. Full variable domain (missing parts from reference TRBV7-2 and TRBJ1-1): GAGVSQSPSNKVTEKGKDVELRCDPISGHTALYWYRQSLGQGLEFLIYFQGNSAPDKSGLPSDRFSAERTGGSVSTLTIQRTQQEDSAVYLCASSLVKGRVPEAFFGQGTRLTVV.

The chain is built from TRBV2 and TRBJ2-3; 9 bases are shared with TRBD2. The CDR3 consists of 17 residues. J was trimmed by 0 bases and V by 2 bases; bases with no gene match: 6. The germline V gene encodes CDR1 SNHLY and CDR2 FYNNEI. CDR3 amino acids: CASSEIRLAGSTDTQYF. In DNA form, the CDR3 reads TGTGCCAGCAGTGAAATCCGGCTAGCGGGGAGCACAGATACGCAGTATTTT.

This sequence joins TRBV30 and TRBJ2-1; the D gene could be TRBD1 or TRBD2 (5 bases each). Germline V gene lookup returns CDR1 GTSNPN and CDR2 SVGIG (reference sequence). The CDR3 extends over 14 amino acids. The V end was cut by 0 bases, the J end by 3 bases, with 9 bases between. The CDR3 here is CAWSVMRGYNEQFF. In DNA form, the CDR3 reads TGTGCCTGGAGTGTCATGAGGGGCTACAATGAGCAGTTCTTC.

The CDR3 DNA follows: TGCGCCAGCAGCCAAGATTCGGGCTCTAGCACAGATACGCAGTATTTT. It specifies CASSQDSGSSTDTQYF. This rearrangement joins TRBV4-1 to TRBJ2-3, with unresolved D. CDR3 length: 16 amino acids. Germline lookup yields CDR1 MGHRA and CDR2 YSYEKL. V dropped 0 bases and J dropped 0 bases, with 10 bases sitting between them.

Ten or more counts support this clonotype. The J gene is TRBJ2-3, the V gene TRBV7-2; 7 bases match TRBD1. The J segment lost 0 bases and the V segment lost 4 bases, leaving 7 bases of the junction unmatched. Germline V gene sequence: CDR1 SGHTA, CDR2 FQGNSA. CDR3 length: 16 amino acids. CDR3 amino acids: CASSSLRTGSTDTQYF. Here the CDR3 DNA reads TGTGCCAGCAGCTCACTTCGGACAGGAAGCACAGATACGCAGTATTTT.

The rearrangement joins TRBV20-1 to TRBJ1-2; 10 bases are a match to TRBD1. Losses at the gene ends were 1 base for V and 4 bases for J; bases not matched to a gene: 3. The CDR3 covers 14 residues. Germline values: CDR1 DFQATT, CDR2 SNEGSKA (reference sequence). In DNA, the CDR3 is TGCAGTGCTAGAGCCAGGGACAGGGGCTATGGCTACACCTTC. Translation gives CSARARDRGYGYTF.

The rearrangement uses TRBV20-1 and TRBJ1-1, with D perhaps matching TRBD1 (5 bases). The V gene lost 5 bases and the J gene lost 1 base, with 26 bases spanning the gap. CDR1 is DFQATT and CDR2 is SNEGSKA in the germline V gene (reference sequence). This CDR3 is built from 18 residues. The CDR3 DNA sequence: TGCAGTGCTGGCTATGCGGGGCGCGATTACGGGGAGAACACTGAAGCTTTCTTT. This translates into CSAGYAGRDYGENTEAFF.

This clonotype was found once. This sequence may be a read error, since a much larger clone differs from it by one base. V usage is TRBV7-2 and J usage is TRBJ1-4; D ambiguous. CDR3 length: 13 amino acids. Germline CDR1 reads SGHTA; CDR2 reads FQGNSA. The CDR3 region is CASSLTINEQLFF. DNA of the CDR3: TGTGCCAGCAGCTTAACCATAAATGAACAACTGTTTTTT.

The chain recombines TRBV12-3 or TRBV12-4 with TRBJ1-3; 8 bases fit TRBD1. This CDR3 is built from 14 residues. Trimming cost V 6 bases and J 2 bases; bases outside gene matches: 3. The CDR3, as DNA: TGTGCCAGCAGGCAGACAGGGGCTGGAAACACCATATATTTT. Translated, it gives CASRQTGAGNTIYF.

As regards this clonotype: An end of the junction differs from the germline gene, which may be a read error. The chain recombines TRBV10-3 with TRBJ2-7; TRBD2 is a possible D gene (6 bases). Per the germline V gene, CDR1 is ENHRY and CDR2 is SYGVKD. The CDR3 is 14 amino acids. CDR3 sequence: CATSGPGVLYEQYF. CDR3 sequence (DNA): TGTGCCACCAGTGGTCCGGGAGTACTCTACGAGCAGTACTTC.

The chain uses TRBV29-1 and TRBJ2-3, with 8 bases that match TRBD2. V trimming: 6 bases; J trimming: 2 bases; junction bases outside the gene matches: 7. Per germline, CDR1 SQVTM and CDR2 ANQGSEA. The CDR3 has 14 residues. The CDR3 DNA reads as TGCAGCGTCGGGAGGGGGGACGACACAGATACGCAGTATTTT. Amino acid sequence: CSVGRGDDTDTQYF.

This clonotype was recorded many times. V gene TRBV11-2 combines with J gene TRBJ2-7, with 7 nucleotides matching TRBD2. This CDR3 is built from 15 residues. The V gene end was trimmed by 5 bases and the J gene end by 1 base; junction bases not matched to a gene: 8. Germline V gene data show CDR1 as SGHAT and CDR2 as FQNNGV. The CDR3: CASSPLLAASYEQYF. The CDR3 DNA reads as TGTGCCAGCAGCCCACTGCTAGCGGCTTCCTACGAGCAGTACTTC. The full variable domain, completed using reference TRBV11-2 and TRBJ2-7, is EAGVAQSPRYKIIEKRQSVAFWCNPISGHATLYWYQQILGQGPKLLIQFQNNGVVDDSQLPKDRFSAERLKGVDSTLKIQPAKLEDSAVYLCASSPLLAASYEQYFGPGTRLTVT.

This clonotype was counted ten times or more. The chain is built from TRBV27 and TRBJ1-4, with D possibly being TRBD1 (6 bases). Trimming took off 5 bases at V and 7 bases at J, with 17 bases between the two ends. The germline V gene encodes CDR1 MNHEY and CDR2 SMNVEV (reference sequence). The CDR3 loop spans 15 amino acids. CDR3 region: CASSSRGVLGEKLFF. The CDR3 nucleotides are TGTGCCAGCAGTAGCAGGGGCGTTCTCGGTGAAAAACTGTTTTTT.

This clonotype has at least ten counts. The rearrangement links TRBV7-9 to TRBJ1-1; D unclear. Germline CDR1 reads SEHNR; CDR2 reads FQNEAQ (reference sequence). The CDR3 totals 14 residues. The V end lost 3 bases, the J end lost 2 bases, and 10 bases lay between the germline ends. The CDR3 spells CASSFVGVNTEAFF. The CDR3 DNA sequence: TGTGCCAGCAGCTTCGTCGGGGTCAACACTGAAGCTTTCTTT.

This clonotype occurred a few times. The gene calls are TRBV10-3 and TRBJ2-2, with D unclear. The V gene lost 0 bases and the J gene lost 6 bases, with 14 bases spanning the gap. Germline V CDR1 and CDR2: ENHRY, SYGVKD. The CDR3 length is 16 residues. As DNA, the CDR3 is TGTGCCATCAGTGAGTCCAGTCCCGGTTGGTCCGGGGAGCTGTTTTTT. It is translated as CAISESSPGWSGELFF.

Turning to this clonotype: It is likely a read error, because the conserved phenylalanine at the end of the CDR3 is missing. V gene TRBV5-1 combines with J gene TRBJ1-1, with D perhaps TRBD1 (5 bases). The CDR3 runs to 13 residues. CDR1 SGHRS and CDR2 YFSETQ come from the germline V gene. Trimming left V 4 bases short and J 8 bases short, with 15 bases between. The CDR3: CASSHGATSEAFS. The CDR3 nucleotides are TGCGCCAGCAGCCACGGGGCGACCTCCGAAGCTTTCTCT.

This chain links TRBV12-3 or TRBV12-4 with TRBJ1-4; D might be TRBD1 (6 bases). V was cut by 6 bases and J by 3 bases, with 8 bases left in between. There are 13 residues in the CDR3. The CDR3 loop is CASRGGPNEKLFF. The CDR3 DNA reads as TGTGCCAGCAGAGGGGGTCCTAATGAAAAACTGTTTTTT.

The CDR3 DNA sequence: TGTGCCAGCAGCTTAGGTTCATCTTTTACCTACGAGCAGTACTTC. Protein sequence: CASSLGSSFTYEQYF. The chain recombines TRBV7-6 with TRBJ2-7; no definite D call. The CDR3 is 15 amino acids. Germline CDR1 SGHVS, CDR2 FNYEAQ. V gave up 1 base and J gave up 2 bases, with 12 bases separating them. Combining the CDR3 with reference TRBV7-6 and TRBJ2-7 gives the whole variable domain GAGVSQSPRYKVTKRGQDVALRCDPISGHVSLYWYRQALGQGPEFLTYFNYEAQQDKSGLPNDRFSAERPEGSISTLTIQRTEQRDSAMYRCASSLGSSFTYEQYFGPGTRLTVT.

The chain carries TRBV28 and TRBJ1-1, with D unclear. The ends were cut back, 9 bases at V and 0 bases at J, with 8 bases in the middle. CDR3 size: 12 residues. The germline V gene has CDR1 MDHEN and CDR2 SYDVKM. This CDR3 reads CASYELNTEAFF. CDR3 DNA: TGTGCCAGTTACGAACTGAACACTGAAGCTTTCTTT.

The chain is built from TRBV7-8 and TRBJ1-2, with D maybe TRBD1 (5 bases). Trimming cost V 3 bases and J 8 bases, with 19 bases left between them. Germline V lookup: CDR1 SGHVS, CDR2 FQNEAQ. This CDR3 is built from 15 residues. The CDR3 DNA reads as TGTGCCAGCAGCTTTAGGGGAATTGAGGGATCGGGCTACACCTTC. Residues: CASSFRGIEGSGYTF. Full variable domain (missing parts from reference TRBV7-8 and TRBJ1-2): GAGVSQSPRYKVAKRGQDVALRCDPISGHVSLFWYQQALGQGPEFLTYFQNEAQLDKSGLPSDRFFAERPEGSVSTLKIQRTQQEDSAVYLCASSFRGIEGSGYTFGSGTRLTVV.

There are many counts of this clonotype. The rearrangement uses TRBV4-2 and TRBJ1-5, with D possibly being TRBD1 (5 bases). Trimming cost V 0 bases and J 3 bases, with 18 bases left between them. The CDR3 covers 18 residues. The V gene's germline CDR1 is LGHNA and CDR2 YNFKEQ. CDR3 residues: CASSQDRTWDSDNQPQHF. CDR3 DNA: TGTGCCAGCAGCCAAGATAGGACTTGGGACTCGGACAATCAGCCCCAGCATTTT.

This chain joins TRBV10-2 and TRBJ2-2; the D gene is possibly TRBD1 (5 bases). The germline V gene has CDR1 WSHSY and CDR2 SAAADI. V lost 4 bases to trimming and J lost 1 base, with 10 bases between them. The CDR3 has 15 residues. In DNA, the CDR3 is TGCGCCAGCAGTGGCAAAGGACAGAACACCGGGGAGCTGTTTTTT. As protein: CASSGKGQNTGELFF.

This clonotype was seen at least ten times. The chain links TRBV27 to TRBJ2-2; 10 bases are shared with TRBD1. Germline CDR1 reads MNHEY; CDR2 reads SMNVEV (reference sequence). This CDR3 region has 13 residues. The junction had 2 bases not matched to a gene; V was cut back by 7 bases and J by 6 bases. Written as DNA, the CDR3 is TGTGCCAGCACGGGACAGGGGCCCGGGGAGCTGTTTTTT. It codes for CASTGQGPGELFF.

There are a few counts of this clonotype. The chain recombines TRBV29-1 with TRBJ2-1, with 10 bases matching TRBD1. The length of the CDR3 is 14 residues. Trimming at V came to 7 bases and at J to 6 bases, leaving 9 bases not matched to a gene. CDR1 and CDR2 (germline): SQVTM, ANQGSEA. CDR3 nucleotides: TGCAGCGCACCGGGACAGGGGTTATCCAATGAGCAGTTCTTC. Its protein product is CSAPGQGLSNEQFF.